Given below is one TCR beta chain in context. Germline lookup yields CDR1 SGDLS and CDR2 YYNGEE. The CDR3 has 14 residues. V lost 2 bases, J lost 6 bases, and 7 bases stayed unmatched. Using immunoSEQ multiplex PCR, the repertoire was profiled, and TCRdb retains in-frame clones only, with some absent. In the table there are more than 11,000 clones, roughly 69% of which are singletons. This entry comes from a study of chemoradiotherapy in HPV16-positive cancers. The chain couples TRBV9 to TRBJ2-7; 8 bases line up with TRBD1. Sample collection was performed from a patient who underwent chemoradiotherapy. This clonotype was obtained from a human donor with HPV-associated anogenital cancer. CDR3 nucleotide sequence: TGTGCCAGCAGCGTTTTGGACAGGGATGGCGAGCAGTACTTC. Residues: CASSVLDRDGEQYF.